The clone carrying this T cell receptor beta chain has just a few counts. The antigen is not known. These data originate in a study of T-cell reconstitution after alpha-beta-depleted transplantation in children. Points from the study as a whole: Fresh T-cell production supplied most of the T-cell counts and diversity seen one year after transplant.

During its preparation, the TCRbeta library received unique molecular identifiers. TCRdb called the PCR reads again in MiXCR, with one record for every CDR3 protein. In the table there are more than 400,000 distinct CDR3 sequences, roughly two fifths of which are singletons. CDR1 is SGHTA, CDR2 FQGNSA, per germline. Losses at the gene ends were 1 base for V and 8 bases for J; bases not matched to a gene: 6. CDR3 size: 15 residues. This sequence originates from a girl aged 2-10 years with aplastic anemia, due to receive a stem cell transplant. The chain employs TRBV7-2 and TRBJ2-1; 9 bases are shared with TRBD2. Sequenced material: PBMCs, taken before TCRalphabeta/CD19-depleted stem cell transplant. The CDR3 DNA follows: TGTGCCAGCAGCTTAGGCGGGACTAGCATCGATGAGCAGTTCTTC. This translates into CASSLGGTSIDEQFF.